This T cell receptor beta chain is from a study of post-analysis software for immune sequencing data. General study points: The five TRBV segments detected at higher frequency in patients than in controls included TRBV5-6, TRBV5-1 and TRBV20-1.

To note about this clonotype: What it recognizes is unknown.

Unique molecular identifiers featured in each of the TCR beta cDNA libraries. TCRdb re-derived calls from the PCR reads in MiXCR, one entry per CDR3 protein. This table holds hundreds of thousands of distinct CDR3 sequences, 55% to 70% found once. The germline gives CDR1 LGHDT, CDR2 YNNKEL (reference sequence). V was shortened by 0 bases and J by 1 base, with 11 bases between the two germline ends. The CDR3 is 16 amino acids. This chain uses TRBV3-1 with TRBJ2-3, with a possible D match to TRBD2 (6 bases). Sequenced: blood. This TCR was sampled from a girl aged 2-9 years with multiple sclerosis. CDR3 nucleotide sequence: TGTGCCAGCAGCCAAGAGGTGGGGACTGGCACAGATACGCAGTATTTT. Residues: CASSQEVGTGTDTQYF.